The rows below give T cell receptor beta chains drawn from one sample of a study of T-cell reconstitution after alpha-beta-depleted transplantation in children. TCRdb reprocessed the PCR reads with MiXCR, giving one entry per CDR3 protein. The profile covers roughly 200,000 distinct CDR3 sequences, with about 15% appearing a single time and under 15% taken by the ten largest. Sequenced here: PBMCs from the stem cell graft donor, sampled from the stem cell graft. The receptor set was obtained from a human donor who donated a stem cell graft to a child with acute lymphoblastic leukemia. CDR3s include the opening cysteine and the closing phenylalanine or tryptophan. The D gene is left open where the match is weak. Rows give clone size only sometimes, using once, few, many, or a class for an expanded clone.

>TRBV27|TRBD2|few|TRBJ2-2
CASSILAGETTGELFF
TGTGCCAGCAGTATCCTAGCGGGAGAGACCACCGGGGAGCTGTTTTTT
>TRBV29-1|.|many|TRBJ1-2
CSVRGEGGYTF
TGCAGCGTTCGGGGTGAAGGGGGCTACACCTTC
>TRBV28|.|many|TRBJ2-3
CASSIIDSTDTQYF
TGTGCCAGCAGTATAATAGATAGCACAGATACGCAGTATTTT
>TRBV5-1|.|many|TRBJ2-5
CASSNPEGLQETQYF
TGCGCCAGCAGTAACCCGGAGGGACTCCAAGAGACCCAGTACTTC
>TRBV5-5|TRBD1|many|TRBJ2-1
CASSSPGGDEQFF
TGTGCCAGCAGCTCCCCAGGGGGCGATGAGCAGTTCTTC
>TRBV5-1|TRBD1|many|TRBJ1-2
CASSLAPGQDYGYTF
TGCGCCAGCAGCTTGGCTCCAGGACAGGACTATGGCTACACCTTC
>TRBV7-9|TRBD1|few|TRBJ1-4
CASSGTGGNEKLFF
TGTGCCAGCAGCGGGACAGGGGGCAATGAAAAACTGTTTTTT
>TRBV27|.|many|TRBJ2-3
CASSRNPNADTQYF
TGTGCCAGCAGCCGCAACCCAAATGCAGATACGCAGTATTTT
>TRBV12-3/TRBV12-4|.|many|TRBJ2-2
CASSLALSAGELFF
TGTGCCAGCAGTTTAGCGCTGTCGGCCGGGGAGCTGTTTTTT
>TRBV5-1|TRBD1|many|TRBJ1-5
CASSLGSEGQGGQPQHF
TGCGCCAGCAGCTTGGGGTCAGAAGGACAGGGCGGTCAGCCCCAGCATTTT
>TRBV5-1|.|many|TRBJ2-5
CASSNRVDETQYF
TGCGCCAGCAGTAACAGGGTAGATGAGACCCAGTACTTC
>TRBV7-6|TRBD2|.|TRBJ2-7
CASSLAPGLAGIPYEQYF
TGTGCCAGCAGCTTAGCCCCCGGACTAGCGGGAATCCCCTACGAGCAGTACTTC
>TRBV5-1|TRBD2|many|TRBJ2-1
CASSLAGLAPNEQFF
TGCGCCAGCAGCTTGGCGGGACTAGCTCCTAATGAGCAGTTCTTC
>TRBV4-1|TRBD1|many|TRBJ1-5
CASSQGDPGQDQPQHF
TGCGCCAGCAGCCAAGGTGACCCGGGACAGGATCAGCCCCAGCATTTT
>TRBV27|.|many|TRBJ1-5
CAREQGRGNQPQHF
TGTGCCAGAGAACAGGGTCGGGGGAACCAGCCCCAGCATTTT
>TRBV4-2|TRBD2|many|TRBJ2-1
CASSQDPSGFYNEQFF
TGTGCCAGCAGCCAAGATCCTAGCGGGTTCTACAATGAGCAGTTCTTC
>TRBV12-3/TRBV12-4|TRBD2|many|TRBJ2-7
CASRDGTSGFDEQYF
TGTGCCAGCAGGGACGGGACTAGCGGGTTCGACGAGCAGTACTTC
>TRBV12-3/TRBV12-4|TRBD1|many|TRBJ2-7
CASSFSDRESEQYF
TGTGCCAGCAGTTTTTCGGACAGGGAAAGCGAGCAGTACTTC
>TRBV29-1|TRBD1|many|TRBJ1-2
CSVGKGAGYGYTF
TGCAGCGTTGGAAAGGGGGCCGGGTATGGCTACACCTTC
>TRBV5-1|.|many|TRBJ2-3
CASSSLFFTDTQYF
TGCGCCAGCAGCTCTCTCTTCTTCACAGATACGCAGTATTTT